A single sample gave rise to the 24 T cell receptor beta chains below, sequenced in a study of neurological immune-mediated disorders. Each CDR3 protein gets one entry after TCRdb re-called the 5' RACE reads with MiXCR. The sample yields roughly 25,000 distinct CDR3 sequences, more than 2% seen once. Sequenced material: PBMCs. All receptors come from a woman between 45 and 65 years old with multiple sclerosis.

In its sample, this clonotype is medium-sized (0.01 to 0.1%). The chain combines TRBV9 with TRBJ2-7; no firm D call. The germline V and J ends were trimmed by 0 bases and 6 bases, with 10 bases remaining between them. This CDR3 has 13 amino acids. CDR1 SGDLS and CDR2 YYNGEE come from the germline V gene. The chain's CDR3 is CASSVGPVSEQYF. CDR3 nucleotides: TGTGCCAGCAGCGTAGGCCCTGTGAGCGAGCAGTACTTC.

This clonotype appeared many times. V and J are TRBV7-9 and TRBJ2-7, with 9 bases that match TRBD2. The CDR3 consists of 19 residues. V was pared by 4 bases and J by 1 base, with 17 bases of the junction left unmatched. Germline assignment: CDR1 SEHNR and CDR2 FQNEAQ (reference sequence). Written as DNA, the CDR3 is TGTGCCAGCAGCTCGGCGAGGCTAGCGGGACCGGGAAGGTCCTACGAGCAGTACTTC. Protein sequence: CASSSARLAGPGRSYEQYF.

This clonotype has a count of ten or more. The chain uses TRBV20-1 and TRBJ2-2, with TRBD1 matching 8 bases. CDR1 and CDR2 from the germline V gene are DFQATT and SNEGSKA (reference sequence). V dropped 2 bases and J dropped 3; count of bases not matched to a gene: 2. The CDR3 contains 14 residues. The chain's CDR3 is CSARQGADTGELFF. CDR3 DNA: TGCAGTGCTAGACAGGGGGCAGACACCGGGGAGCTGTTTTTT.

Many counts were recorded for this clonotype. The chain couples TRBV20-1 to TRBJ1-2; TRBD1 is a possible D gene (6 bases). Germline CDR1 DFQATT, CDR2 SNEGSKA (reference sequence). With 5 bases removed from V and 4 bases from J, the gap between germline ends came to 14 bases. The CDR3 sequence is 13 residues long. CDR3 bases: TGCAGTGCTTCTCAGGGGCCGTCCTATGGCTACACCTTC. Translation: CSASQGPSYGYTF.

This clonotype is medium-sized within its sample. The chain uses TRBV7-6 and TRBJ1-1; D gene uncertain. V dropped 6 bases and J dropped 3 bases, with 11 bases sitting between them. This CDR3 contains 13 residues. In germline, CDR1 is SGHVS, CDR2 FNYEAQ. This chain's CDR3 is CASSWRRDTEAFF. The CDR3 nucleotides read TGTGCCAGCAGTTGGAGGCGGGACACTGAAGCTTTCTTT.

This clonotype was seen ten or more times. One junction end does not reproduce the germline sequence, and a read error may be involved. The chain couples TRBV10-3 to TRBJ2-3; D is possibly TRBD1 or TRBD2 (6 bases each). The CDR3 totals 13 residues. The germline CDR1 and CDR2 sequences are ENHRY and SYGVKD. The CDR3 loop is CAISGGGIDRQYF. The DNA of the CDR3 is TGTGCCATCAGTGGAGGGGGGATTGATAGGCAGTATTTT.

In its sample, this clonotype is medium-sized. The chain is built from TRBV5-1 and TRBJ1-4; 9 nucleotides align to TRBD1. Germline CDR1 is SGHRS and CDR2 is YFSETQ. V trimming: 3 bases; J trimming: 2 bases; junction bases outside the gene matches: 2. The CDR3 runs to 15 residues. The CDR3: CASSSDRGTNEKLFF. CDR3 sequence (DNA): TGCGCCAGCAGCTCCGACAGGGGGACTAATGAAAAACTGTTTTTT.

This clonotype was recorded at least ten times. The rearrangement joins TRBV12-3 or TRBV12-4 to TRBJ2-7; unclear D gene. This CDR3 region has 12 residues. V was pared by 3 bases and J by 3 bases, with 6 bases between. The CDR3: CASSFRFYEQYF. As DNA, the CDR3 is TGTGCCAGCAGTTTTCGCTTCTACGAGCAGTACTTC.

This clonotype has at least ten counts. This rearrangement joins TRBV24-1 to TRBJ2-6; D is uncertain. CDR1 and CDR2 (germline): KGHDR, SFDVKD. CDR3 length equals 16 residues. The V gene lost 0 bases and the J gene lost 4 bases, with 9 bases spanning the gap. This CDR3 is CATSDLPRSGANVLTF. The CDR3 region has the DNA TGTGCCACCAGTGATTTGCCCAGGTCAGGGGCCAACGTCCTGACTTTC.

This clonotype appeared a few times. CDR3 loop: CAIGEGYEQFF. For the CDR3, the DNA is TGTGCCATCGGAGAGGGGTATGAGCAGTTCTTC. This sequence joins TRBV10-3 and TRBJ2-1; either TRBD1 or TRBD2 may fit D (5 bases each). Trimming shortened V by 8 bases and J by 8 bases, and 10 bases separated the two germline ends. CDR3 length: 11 amino acids. CDR1 ENHRY and CDR2 SYGVKD come from the germline V gene.

This clonotype was seen at least ten times. One end of the junction does not line up with germline, which may come from a read error. The chain is built from TRBV11-3 and TRBJ1-3; D gene ambiguous. There are 12 residues in the CDR3. In germline, CDR1 is SGHNT, CDR2 YENEEA. CDR3 sequence reads: CASSIEQNTIYF. In nucleotides, the CDR3 is TGTGCCAGCAGCATAGAACAAAACACCATATATTTT.

This clonotype has ten or more counts. The CDR3 loop is CASSLGRGTSTDTQYF. The CDR3 nucleotides are TGCGCCAGCAGCTTGGGGCGGGGAACCTCCACAGATACGCAGTATTTT. The chain recombines TRBV5-1 with TRBJ2-3, with D possibly matching TRBD2 (6 bases). CDR1 is SGHRS, CDR2 YFSETQ, per germline. CDR3 length equals 16 residues. V lost 0 bases, J lost 2 bases, and 13 bases lay in between.

This clonotype was observed many times. This chain joins TRBV20-1 and TRBJ2-7, with a possible D match to TRBD1 (5 bases). The CDR3 spans 13 residues. The ends were cut back, 2 bases at V and 1 base at J, with 9 bases in the middle. Germline V gene lookup returns CDR1 DFQATT and CDR2 SNEGSKA (reference sequence). The CDR3 nucleotides read TGCAGTGCTAGAAAGGGGCAGTCCTACGAGCAGTACTTC. As protein: CSARKGQSYEQYF.

This clonotype showed up many times. This rearrangement joins TRBV7-6 to TRBJ2-1; D perhaps matches TRBD1 (6 bases). Germline values: CDR1 SGHVS, CDR2 FNYEAQ. The CDR3 is 17 amino acids. V lost 2 bases to trimming and J lost 6 bases, with 20 bases between them. The CDR3 sequence: CASSLKMTDSYFNEQFF. For the CDR3, the DNA is TGTGCCAGCAGCTTAAAAATGACGGACAGCTATTTCAATGAGCAGTTCTTC.

At least ten counts were recorded for this clonotype. The J gene is TRBJ2-1, the V gene TRBV6-2 or TRBV6-3; D is undetermined. Germline loops: CDR1 MNHEY, CDR2 SVGEGT. V dropped 4 bases and J dropped 6 bases, with 10 bases sitting between them. CDR3 length: 13 residues. CDR3 nucleotides: TGTGCCAGCAGTTTGAGACCCATCAATGAGCAGTTCTTC. Its protein is CASSLRPINEQFF.

By share, this clonotype counts as medium-sized. The chain employs TRBV7-9 and TRBJ2-2; D not resolved. The germline gives CDR1 SEHNR, CDR2 FQNEAQ (reference sequence). Trimming shortened V by 5 bases and J by 2 bases, and 15 bases separated the two germline ends. The CDR3 consists of 16 residues. The CDR3 loop reads CASSPGPASNTGELFF. Written as DNA, the CDR3 is TGTGCCAGCAGCCCAGGCCCGGCATCAAACACCGGGGAGCTGTTTTTT.

This clonotype appeared many times. This chain links TRBV7-3 with TRBJ2-2; D is perhaps TRBD2 (5 bases). This CDR3 has 14 amino acids. Germline CDR1 SGHTA, CDR2 FQGTGA. Trimming stripped 5 bases from V and 7 bases from J, with 14 bases between. DNA of the CDR3: TGTGCCAGCAGCCCCGGAGGTCTAGGCGGGGAGCTGTTTTTT. Encoded protein: CASSPGGLGGELFF.

This clonotype is classed as medium-sized. The chain links TRBV20-1 to TRBJ2-1; 16 positions match TRBD2. Trimming took 1 base from V and 10 from J; bases not matched to a gene: 7. There are 16 residues in the CDR3. Germline V CDR1 and CDR2: DFQATT, SNEGSKA (reference sequence). The CDR3 bases are TGCAGTGCTAGAGCCGGGACTAGCGGGGGGGCAGGGGAGCAGTTCTTC. This translates into CSARAGTSGGAGEQFF.

This clonotype was detected ten times or more. The V gene is TRBV5-1, the J gene TRBJ1-1, with D unresolved. Germline V gene data show CDR1 as SGHRS and CDR2 as YFSETQ. The CDR3 length is 13 residues. The ends were cut back, 7 bases at V and 1 base at J, with 11 bases in the middle. CDR3 region: CASGKDSNTEAFF. In DNA, the CDR3 is TGCGCCAGCGGGAAAGACTCGAACACTGAAGCTTTCTTT.

This clonotype was observed at least ten times. The chain carries TRBV20-1 and TRBJ2-7; 7 bases align to TRBD2. This CDR3 contains 13 residues. CDR1 DFQATT and CDR2 SNEGSKA come from the germline V gene (reference sequence). Trimming at V came to 6 bases and at J to 3 bases, leaving 8 bases not matched to a gene. CDR3 amino acids: CSARGEAVYEQYF. CDR3 DNA sequence: TGCAGTGCCCGGGGGGAGGCCGTCTACGAGCAGTACTTC.

In this sample, this clonotype turned up many times. This rearrangement joins TRBV5-1 to TRBJ2-7; D gene unclear. Trimming removed 1 base at V and 2 bases at J, with 7 bases between. CDR1 and CDR2 from the germline V gene are SGHRS and YFSETQ. The CDR3 totals 13 residues. This CDR3 reads CASSLPTTYEQYF. The CDR3 DNA sequence: TGCGCCAGCAGCTTGCCCACCACCTACGAGCAGTACTTC. The full variable domain, completed using reference TRBV5-1 and TRBJ2-7, is KAGVTQTPRYLIKTRGQQVTLSCSPISGHRSVSWYQQTPGQGLQFLFEYFSETQRNKGNFPGRFSGRQFSNSRSEMNVSTLELGDSALYLCASSLPTTYEQYFGPGTRLTVT.

This clonotype was observed at least ten times. The chain recombines TRBV20-1 with TRBJ1-4; 9 nucleotides match TRBD1. Germline V gene data show CDR1 as DFQATT and CDR2 as SNEGSKA (reference sequence). The CDR3 totals 13 residues. V shed 4 bases, J shed 8 bases, and the junction held 5 bases outside the gene matches. The CDR3 spells CSAKDRGKEKLFF. The CDR3 DNA sequence: TGCAGTGCTAAAGACAGGGGGAAAGAAAAACTGTTTTTT.

By frequency in the sample, this clonotype is large. This sequence joins TRBV11-2 and TRBJ2-3; perhaps TRBD2 as D (5 bases). Trimming left V 5 bases short and J 0 bases short, with 15 bases between. Germline-derived CDR1 and CDR2 are SGHAT and FQNNGV. CDR3 size: 16 residues. In nucleotides, the CDR3 is TGTGCCAGCAGCCTACGGGCTAGCTTGAGCACAGATACGCAGTATTTT. Translated: CASSLRASLSTDTQYF.

This clonotype was detected ten times or more. The chain uses TRBV21-1 and TRBJ1-5; the DNA was not used to check the table's D call, TRBD1. TRBV21-1 is tagged as a pseudogene. There are 15 residues in the CDR3. The CDR3 DNA reads TGTGCCACCCCCTTCGACCCAGGCGGGAATCAGCCCCAGCATTTT. This sequence encodes CATPFDPGGNQPQHF.